This TCR beta chain comes out of a study of T-cell reconstitution after alpha-beta-depleted transplantation in children. Germline values: CDR1 SNHLY, CDR2 FYNNEI. The junction had 7 bases not matched to a gene; V was cut back by 7 bases and J by 4 bases. The CDR3 length is 14 residues. Molecular barcoding with unique molecular identifiers was used for the TCRbeta library. MiXCR, run by TCRdb on the PCR reads, gives a single entry per CDR3 protein. The profile shows roughly 500,000 distinct CDR3 sequences, 12% of them singletons. Sequenced material: PBMCs from the stem cell graft donor, taken from the stem cell graft. The V and J genes are TRBV2 and TRBJ1-5, with 7 bases identical to TRBD1. The sequence derives from a human donor who donated a stem cell graft to a child with combined immunodeficiency. This CDR3 reads CASTQGGLNQPQHF. CDR3 DNA: TGTGCCAGCACTCAAGGGGGCCTAAATCAGCCCCAGCATTTT.